This T cell receptor beta chain was sequenced for a study of T-cell reconstitution after alpha-beta-depleted transplantation in children. The length of the CDR3 is 13 residues. From germline, CDR1 is ENHRY and CDR2 SYGVKD. Trimming stripped 8 bases from V and 3 bases from J, with 11 bases between. Preparing the TCRbeta library involved the use of unique molecular identifiers. TCRdb processed the PCR reads anew with MiXCR; each CDR3 protein has one entry. The repertoire consists of hundreds of thousands of distinct CDR3 sequences, with about a tenth occurring once and the leading ten covering 10%. V is TRBV10-3 and J is TRBJ2-1; D unclear. The sequences come from PBMCs from the stem cell graft donor, collected from the stem cell graft. This clonotype originated in a human donor who donated a stem cell graft to a child with SCID. CDR3 in DNA: TGTGCCATCTCGAAACTTGACTACAATGAGCAGTTCTTC. This translates into CAISKLDYNEQFF.